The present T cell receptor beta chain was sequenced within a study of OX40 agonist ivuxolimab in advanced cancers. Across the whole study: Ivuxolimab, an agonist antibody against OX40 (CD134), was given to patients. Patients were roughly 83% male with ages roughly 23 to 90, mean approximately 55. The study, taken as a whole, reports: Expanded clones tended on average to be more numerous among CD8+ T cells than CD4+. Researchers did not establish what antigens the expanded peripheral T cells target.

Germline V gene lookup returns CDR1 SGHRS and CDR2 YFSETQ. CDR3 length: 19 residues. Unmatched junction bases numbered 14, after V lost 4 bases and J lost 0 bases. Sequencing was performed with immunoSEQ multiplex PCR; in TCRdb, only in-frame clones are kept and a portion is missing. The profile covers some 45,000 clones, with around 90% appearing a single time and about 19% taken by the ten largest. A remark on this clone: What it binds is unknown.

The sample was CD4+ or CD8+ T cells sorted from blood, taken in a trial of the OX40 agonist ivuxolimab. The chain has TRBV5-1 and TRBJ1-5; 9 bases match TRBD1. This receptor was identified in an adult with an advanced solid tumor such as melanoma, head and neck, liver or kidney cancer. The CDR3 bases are TGCGCCAGCAGCGCACCCCGGACAGGGGCTGAATATAGCAATCAGCCCCAGCATTTT. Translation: CASSAPRTGAEYSNQPQHF.